This T cell receptor (beta chain) was found in a study of cytomegalovirus exposure and HLA in healthy donors. General study findings and limits: Later work found most CMV-associated TCR beta chains apparently HLA-restricted. The sole available immune exposure information was CMV serostatus. In a later analysis, compared with equally common non-associated chains, HLA-associated beta chains were more expanded. Most of the TCR beta V segments (in an earlier analysis) were productive either about 87% or about 30% of the time.

This CDR3 has 11 amino acids. Germline V lookup: CDR1 MDHEN, CDR2 SYDVKM. Trimming stripped 10 bases from V and 0 bases from J, with 4 bases between. The study ran its PCR with 60 Vbeta and 13 Jbeta primers. Assay used: immunoSEQ multiplex PCR; TCRdb lists only in-frame clones, some missing. This table has 150,000 to 200,000 clones, around 75% appearing once. About this clone itself: Antigen specificity is unknown.

The clonotype was recovered from a woman in her thirties or forties in good health and CMV-seropositive. Source material: PBMCs. The rearrangement links TRBV28 to TRBJ1-3; D is unclear. CDR3 in DNA: TGTGCCACCCTCTCTGGAAACACCATATATTTT. It is translated as CATLSGNTIYF.